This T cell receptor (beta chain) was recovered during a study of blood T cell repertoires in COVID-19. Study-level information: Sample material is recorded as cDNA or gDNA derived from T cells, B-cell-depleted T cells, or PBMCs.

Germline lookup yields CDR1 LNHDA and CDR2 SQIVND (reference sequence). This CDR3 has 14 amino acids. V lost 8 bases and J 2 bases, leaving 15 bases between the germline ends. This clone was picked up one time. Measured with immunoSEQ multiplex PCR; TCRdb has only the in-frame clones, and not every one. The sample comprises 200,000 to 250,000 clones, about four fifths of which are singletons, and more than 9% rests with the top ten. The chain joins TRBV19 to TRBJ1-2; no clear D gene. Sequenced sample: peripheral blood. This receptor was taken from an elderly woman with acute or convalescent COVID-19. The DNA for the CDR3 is TGTGCCAGTGCCCAAGTGACTCCAAACTATGGCTACACCTTC. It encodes CASAQVTPNYGYTF.